This passage covers 24 T cell receptor beta chains from one sample sequenced in a study of OX40 agonist ivuxolimab in advanced cancers. Repertoires were generated with immunoSEQ multiplex PCR, while TCRdb's copy carries only in-frame clones and drops some. The sample lists about 27,000 clones, 85% occurring once. Sequencing used CD4+ or CD8+ T cells sorted from blood, obtained in a trial of the OX40 agonist ivuxolimab. These TCRs come from an adult with an advanced solid tumor such as melanoma, head and neck, liver or kidney cancer.

This clone has just one count. V is TRBV7-9 and J is TRBJ2-1; 10 nucleotides align to TRBD2. The CDR3 spans 16 residues. CDR1 and CDR2 (germline): SEHNR, FQNEAQ (reference sequence). Germline trimming cut 0 bases from V and 7 bases from J; bases unmatched to any gene: 6. The CDR3 region is CASSLALLAGRNEQFF. CDR3 coding DNA: TGTGCCAGCAGCTTAGCGCTACTAGCGGGGCGAAATGAGCAGTTCTTC.

The rearrangement uses TRBV27 and TRBJ1-4; 7 nucleotides align to TRBD1. CDR3 length: 17 residues. J was trimmed by 7 bases and V by 2 bases; bases with no gene match: 13. The germline CDR1 and CDR2 sequences are MNHEY and SMNVEV (reference sequence). The CDR3 DNA reads TGTGCCAGCAGTTTACGACCGCCCGACAGGGTGAGTGAAAAACTGTTTTTT. Its protein is CASSLRPPDRVSEKLFF. The full variable domain, its missing parts supplied by reference TRBV27 and TRBJ1-4, is EAQVTQNPRYLITVTGKKLTVTCSQNMNHEYMSWYRQDPGLGLRQIYYSMNVEVTDKGDVPEGYKVSRKEKRNFPLILESPSPNQTSLYFCASSLRPPDRVSEKLFFGSGTQLSVL.

V and J are TRBV7-2 and TRBJ2-7; perhaps TRBD1 as D (7 bases). V was shortened by 3 bases and J by 5 bases, with 20 bases between the two germline ends. The CDR3 totals 16 residues. The V gene's germline CDR1 is SGHTA and CDR2 FQGNSA. CDR3 coding DNA: TGTGCCAGCAGCTTGGGACTTAGTGGACAGGAACACGAGCAGTACTTC. Translation: CASSLGLSGQEHEQYF.

This rearrangement joins TRBV7-9 to TRBJ2-7; 9 bases are a match to TRBD2. With V trimmed by 5 bases and J by 2 bases, 7 bases remained unmatched. The CDR3 contains 15 residues. Germline-derived CDR1 and CDR2 are SEHNR and FQNEAQ (reference sequence). The CDR3: CASSQESSGTYEQYF. The CDR3 DNA sequence: TGTGCCAGCAGCCAAGAGTCTAGCGGGACCTACGAGCAGTACTTC.

The CDR3, as DNA: TGTGCCAGCAGCCGGAGGGACTTCTACGAGCAGTACTTC. This sequence encodes CASSRRDFYEQYF. V gene TRBV5-8 combines with J gene TRBJ2-7; maybe TRBD2 (6 bases). Trimming left V 4 bases short and J 3 bases short, with 11 bases between. CDR3 length equals 13 residues. Germline V CDR1 and CDR2: SGHTS, YDEGEE. Based on the CDR3 plus reference TRBV5-8 and TRBJ2-7, the full variable domain is EAGVTQSPTHLIKTRGQQATLRCSPISGHTSVYWYQQALGLGLQFLLWYDEGEERNRGNFPPRFSGRQFPNYSSELNVNALELEDSALYLCASSRRDFYEQYFGPGTRLTVT.

This clone was seen only a few times. J is TRBJ2-7 and V is TRBV5-3; 7 bases are a match to TRBD2. TRBV5-3 is flagged as an ORF with uncertain function. This CDR3 spans 16 amino acids. The V segment lost 1 base and the J segment 0 bases; nucleotides outside the gene matches: 7. CDR3 bases: TGTGCCAGAAGCTTGTTGAGCGGGGAGAGCTCCTACGAGCAGTACTTC. This translates into CARSLLSGESSYEQYF.

This chain connects TRBV6-4 to TRBJ1-1; no reliable D call. V was shortened by 10 bases and J by 6 bases, with 15 bases between the two germline ends. This CDR3 has 12 residues. From germline, CDR1 is MRHNA and CDR2 SNTAGT. The CDR3 spells CATTDGFSEAFF. CDR3 DNA sequence: TGTGCCACCACCGACGGGTTTTCTGAAGCTTTCTTT.

The chain employs TRBV4-2 and TRBJ1-5, with 7 nucleotides matching TRBD1. This CDR3 is 17 amino acids long. The germline CDR1 and CDR2 sequences are LGHNA and YNFKEQ. Trimming cost V 1 base and J 4 bases; bases outside gene matches: 10. The DNA for the CDR3 is TGTGCCAGCAGCCAAGGGTTAATAGTGACAGGGAATCAGCCCCAGCATTTT. Its protein product is CASSQGLIVTGNQPQHF.

This clone was counted a single time. The V and J genes are TRBV7-3 and TRBJ2-7; the match to TRBD1 covers 8 bases. Germline lookup yields CDR1 SGHTA and CDR2 FQGTGA. The CDR3 contains 14 residues. V dropped 5 bases and J dropped 5; count of bases not matched to a gene: 8. The CDR3 coding sequence is TGTGCCAGCAGCGAAGCAGGACAGGGAGACGAGCAGTACTTC. This sequence encodes CASSEAGQGDEQYF.

The chain links TRBV6-5 to TRBJ2-7; 8 bases map to TRBD2. The germline V gene has CDR1 MNHEY and CDR2 SVGAGI. J lost 3 bases, V lost 1 base, and 5 bases had no gene match. This CDR3 has 15 amino acids. CDR3 nucleotides: TGTGCCAGCAGTTACTTCAGGACTAGCAGCTACGAGCAGTACTTC. It translates to CASSYFRTSSYEQYF.

J is TRBJ1-5 and V is TRBV9; the D is unclear. The CDR3 has 15 amino acids. Per the germline V gene, CDR1 is SGDLS and CDR2 is YYNGEE. V was cut by 4 bases and J by 4 bases, with 15 bases left in between. The CDR3 region has the DNA TGTGCCAGCAGCCTTAGTGGCAGCACTAATCAGCCCCAGCATTTT. It yields the protein CASSLSGSTNQPQHF.

The CDR3 loop reads CASSGGQGMNTEAFF. CDR3 nucleotides: TGCGCCAGCAGCGGCGGACAGGGGATGAACACTGAAGCTTTCTTT. V usage is TRBV5-1 and J usage is TRBJ1-1; 9 nucleotides match TRBD1. Germline CDR1 and CDR2: SGHRS and YFSETQ. This CDR3 comprises 15 residues. V was clipped by 4 bases and J by 0 bases; unmatched bases: 4.

This clone has more than one count but fewer than ten. The V call is TRBV9, the J call TRBJ1-5; a possible D gene is TRBD1 (6 bases). This CDR3 region has 15 residues. Trimming left V 4 bases short and J 10 bases short, with 21 bases between. Germline V gives CDR1 SGDLS, CDR2 YYNGEE. This CDR3 reads CASSPTGAAGDPQHF. The DNA of the CDR3 is TGTGCCAGCAGCCCGACGGGGGCGGCCGGAGACCCCCAGCATTTT.

The rearrangement joins TRBV7-2 to TRBJ2-7, with a tentative D call TRBD2 (5 bases). CDR3 length: 14 residues. Germline assignment: CDR1 SGHTA and CDR2 FQGNSA. Deletions cut 1 base from V and 6 bases from J, with 13 bases between. The CDR3: CASSLGSRGIEQYF. The CDR3 bases are TGTGCCAGCAGCTTAGGATCCCGGGGAATCGAGCAGTACTTC.

This clone has a single count. V usage is TRBV7-9 and J usage is TRBJ2-7; a possible D gene is TRBD2 (5 bases). Germline V gives CDR1 SEHNR, CDR2 FQNEAQ (reference sequence). Trimming took off 3 bases at V and 2 bases at J, with 17 bases between the two ends. The CDR3 is 16 amino acids. The CDR3 sequence is CASSFGVASGTYEQYF. In DNA form, the CDR3 reads TGTGCCAGCAGCTTTGGCGTAGCGTCGGGTACCTACGAGCAGTACTTC.

The rearrangement uses TRBV30 and TRBJ2-7; D is unresolved. The CDR3 has 13 residues. CDR1 and CDR2 from the germline V gene are GTSNPN and SVGIG (reference sequence). The V gene lost 4 bases and the J gene lost 0 bases, with 10 bases spanning the gap. For the CDR3, the DNA is TGTGCCTGGAACATCCTGAGCTCCTACGAGCAGTACTTC. Translation gives CAWNILSSYEQYF.

The V call is TRBV27, the J call TRBJ1-1, with 7 positions matching TRBD1. The trim removed 3 bases at V and 7 bases at J, leaving 8 bases unmatched. Germline V gene lookup returns CDR1 MNHEY and CDR2 SMNVEV (reference sequence). The CDR3 extends over 14 amino acids. The CDR3 DNA follows: TGTGCCAGCAGTTTTAGTACAGGGGCATTTGAAGCTTTCTTT. It specifies CASSFSTGAFEAFF.

The V gene is TRBV5-1, the J gene TRBJ2-1, with D maybe TRBD1 (6 bases). This CDR3 contains 16 residues. Per germline, CDR1 SGHRS and CDR2 YFSETQ. Trimming pared 4 bases from V and 4 bases from J, leaving 18 bases between. The CDR3 sequence: CASSPTGSGVYNEQFF. DNA for the CDR3: TGCGCCAGCAGCCCAACAGGGTCCGGGGTGTACAATGAGCAGTTCTTC.

This clone has just one count. The chain is built from TRBV19 and TRBJ2-1; 9 bases line up with TRBD2. The CDR3 runs to 15 residues. Germline assignment: CDR1 LNHDA and CDR2 SQIVND (reference sequence). The V gene end was trimmed by 6 bases and the J gene end by 6 bases; junction bases not matched to a gene: 9. This CDR3 is CASRVSGGAGNEQFF. CDR3 coding DNA: TGTGCCAGTAGAGTTAGCGGGGGAGCCGGCAATGAGCAGTTCTTC.

The chain carries TRBV28 and TRBJ2-7, with TRBD1 as a possible D gene (6 bases). CDR3 length: 13 residues. Germline V gene lookup returns CDR1 MDHEN and CDR2 SYDVKM. The germline V and J ends were trimmed by 7 bases and 3 bases, with 13 bases remaining between them. The CDR3 nucleotides are TGTGCCAGCACCTTTGAAGGGGGCTACGAGCAGTACTTC. Translation: CASTFEGGYEQYF.

The chain employs TRBV9 and TRBJ2-7; D might be TRBD1 or TRBD2, each matching 6 bases. V was trimmed by 0 bases and J by 4 bases, leaving 11 bases between them. Germline V gene sequence: CDR1 SGDLS, CDR2 YYNGEE. CDR3 length equals 14 residues. The CDR3 bases are TGTGCCAGCAGCGTAGATTGGGGGGCTTACGAGCAGTACTTC. Translating gives CASSVDWGAYEQYF. Looking up the rest from reference TRBV9 and TRBJ2-7 gives the full variable domain: DSGVTQTPKHLITATGQRVTLRCSPRSGDLSVYWYQQSLDQGLQFLIQYYNGEERAKGNILERFSAQQFPDLHSELNLSSLELGDSALYFCASSVDWGAYEQYFGPGTRLTVT.

The V gene is TRBV28, the J gene TRBJ1-1, with D hard to call. Deletions cut 4 bases from V and 0 bases from J, with 12 bases between. This CDR3 is 15 amino acids long. In germline, CDR1 is MDHEN, CDR2 SYDVKM. CDR3 amino acids: CASSSGIIMNTEAFF. The DNA for the CDR3 is TGTGCCAGCAGTTCGGGGATCATCATGAACACTGAAGCTTTCTTT. Together with reference TRBV28 and TRBJ1-1, the CDR3 gives the full variable domain: DVKVTQSSRYLVKRTGEKVFLECVQDMDHENMFWYRQDPGLGLRLIYFSYDVKMKEKGDIPEGYSVSREKKERFSLILESASTNQTSMYLCASSSGIIMNTEAFFGQGTRLTVV.

This rearrangement joins TRBV7-3 to TRBJ1-6, with D possibly matching TRBD1 (5 bases). V was shortened by 5 bases and J by 8 bases, with 13 bases between the two germline ends. This CDR3 is built from 14 residues. Germline V gives CDR1 SGHTA, CDR2 FQGTGA. The CDR3: CASSPWGGDSPLHF. The CDR3 nucleotides read TGTGCCAGCAGCCCATGGGGGGGAGATTCACCCCTCCACTTT. The complete variable domain, with remaining parts taken from reference TRBV7-3 and TRBJ1-6, reads GAGVSQTPSNKVTEKGKYVELRCDPISGHTALYWYRQSLGQGPEFLIYFQGTGAADDSGLPNDRFFAVRPEGSVSTLKIQRTERGDSAVYLCASSPWGGDSPLHFGNGTRLTVT.

This clone came up a few times. For the CDR3, the DNA is TGTGCCAGCAGCTTAGCGCGGGACAATTCACCCCTCCACTTT. Amino acids: CASSLARDNSPLHF. The rearrangement links TRBV11-1 to TRBJ1-6; D possibly corresponds to TRBD1 (5 bases). This CDR3 spans 14 amino acids. With 0 bases removed from V and 7 bases from J, the gap between germline ends came to 7 bases. CDR1 is SGHAT, CDR2 FQDESV, per germline (reference sequence).